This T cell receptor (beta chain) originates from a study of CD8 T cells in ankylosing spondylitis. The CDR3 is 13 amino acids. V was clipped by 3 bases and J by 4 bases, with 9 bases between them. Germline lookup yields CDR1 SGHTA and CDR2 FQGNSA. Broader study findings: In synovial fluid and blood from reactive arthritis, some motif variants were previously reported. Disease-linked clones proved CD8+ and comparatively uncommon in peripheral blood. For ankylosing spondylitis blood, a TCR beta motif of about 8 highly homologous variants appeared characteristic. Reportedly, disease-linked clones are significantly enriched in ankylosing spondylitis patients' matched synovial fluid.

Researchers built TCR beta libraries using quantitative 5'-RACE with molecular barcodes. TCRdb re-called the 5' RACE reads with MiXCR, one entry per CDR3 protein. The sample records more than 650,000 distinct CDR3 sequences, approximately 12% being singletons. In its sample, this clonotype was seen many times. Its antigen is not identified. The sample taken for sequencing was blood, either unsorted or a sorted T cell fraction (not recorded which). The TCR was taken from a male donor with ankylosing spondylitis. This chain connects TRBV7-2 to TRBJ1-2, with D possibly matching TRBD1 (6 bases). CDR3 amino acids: CASSLAGAYGYTF. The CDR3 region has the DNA TGTGCCAGCAGCTTGGCAGGGGCCTATGGCTACACCTTC.